This TCR beta chain is drawn from a study of T cell repertoires in cytomegalovirus infection. Study background: In public TCR beta signatures, there were indications of both CMV infection and matching HLA type.

MiXCR, run by TCRdb on the reads, gives a single entry per CDR3 protein. Found here are hundreds of thousands of distinct CDR3 sequences, 6.5% of them singletons; the top ten hold around 6.5%. V lost 0 bases, J lost 7 bases, and 12 bases stayed unmatched. The CDR3 has 18 amino acids. CDR1 and CDR2 from the germline V gene are MDHEN and SYDVKM. Many counts were recorded for this clonotype. Antigen: not known. Study conclusions and caveats: Using cumulative public TCR beta family frequency, the authors identified those who carried CMV together with the relevant HLA. The ex vivo response was dominated by HLA-C-restricted CMV-specific TCR beta clonotypes.

The sequencing input was PBMCs. This receptor was identified in a human donor in good health (CMV status not recorded). Some clones in this sample may be carry-over from other donors' samples. The rearrangement links TRBV28 to TRBJ1-6, with 7 bases matching TRBD1. Written as DNA, the CDR3 is TGTGCCAGCAGTTTATGGGGGCCGAGCAGGGGGGGAAATTCACCCCTCCACTTT. It translates to CASSLWGPSRGGNSPLHF.